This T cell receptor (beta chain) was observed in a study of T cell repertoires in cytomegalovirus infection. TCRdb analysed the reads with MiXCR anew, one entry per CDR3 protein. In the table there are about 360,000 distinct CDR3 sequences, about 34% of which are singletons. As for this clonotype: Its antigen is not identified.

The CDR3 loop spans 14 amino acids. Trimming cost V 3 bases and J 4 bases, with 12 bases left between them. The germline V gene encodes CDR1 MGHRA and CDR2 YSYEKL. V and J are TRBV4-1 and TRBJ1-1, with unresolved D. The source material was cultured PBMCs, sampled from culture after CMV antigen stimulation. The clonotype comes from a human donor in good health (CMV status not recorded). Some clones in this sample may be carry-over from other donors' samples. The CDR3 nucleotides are TGCGCCAGCAGCCAGGGAGGGTACGGCACTGAAGCTTTCTTT. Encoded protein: CASSQGGYGTEAFF.